These 19 T cell receptor beta chains were sequenced from one sample in a study of technical replicates of blood from a handful of donors. Sequencing used immunoSEQ multiplex PCR; TCRdb keeps in-frame clones, though not all of them. The sample holds more than 60,000 clones, just under 95% seen once. Source material: T cells isolated from PBMCs. Receptor source: a human donor in good health.

CDR3 in DNA: TGCGCCAGTTCTAGCGGGAGGGAAATCTACGAGCAGTACTTC. This gives the protein CASSSGREIYEQYF. V is TRBV5-1 and J is TRBJ2-7; the match to TRBD2 covers 12 bases. The CDR3 contains 14 residues. After removal of 8 bases from V and 3 bases from J, the junction contained 6 bases not matched to a gene. CDR1 and CDR2 from the germline V gene are SGHRS and YFSETQ. The complete variable domain, with remaining parts taken from reference TRBV5-1 and TRBJ2-7, reads KAGVTQTPRYLIKTRGQQVTLSCSPISGHRSVSWYQQTPGQGLQFLFEYFSETQRNKGNFPGRFSGRQFSNSRSEMNVSTLELGDSALYLCASSSGREIYEQYFGPGTRLTVT.

V is TRBV28 and J is TRBJ1-3, with a weak D call TRBD1 (6 bases). Germline V gene sequence: CDR1 MDHEN, CDR2 SYDVKM. This CDR3 has 14 residues. Trimming took off 6 bases at V and 2 bases at J, with 11 bases between the two ends. The CDR3 loop reads CASSWTEPGNTIYF. In DNA form, the CDR3 reads TGTGCCAGCAGCTGGACAGAACCTGGAAACACCATATATTTT.

This chain joins TRBV9 and TRBJ2-7, with D possibly matching TRBD1 (5 bases). This CDR3 spans 14 amino acids. Per the germline V gene, CDR1 is SGDLS and CDR2 is YYNGEE. The V end lost 0 bases, the J end lost 5 bases, and 12 bases lay between the germline ends. CDR3: CASSVDPQGHEQYF. CDR3 coding DNA: TGTGCCAGCAGCGTAGACCCTCAGGGCCACGAGCAGTACTTC.

This chain joins TRBV25-1 and TRBJ2-1; 7 nucleotides line up with TRBD1. The length of the CDR3 is 15 residues. Germline trimming cut 3 bases from V and 1 base from J; bases unmatched to any gene: 3. Germline assignment: CDR1 MGHDK and CDR2 SYGVNS. The CDR3 bases are TGTGCCAGCAGTGAGACAGGGAAGTCCTACAATGAGCAGTTCTTC. This sequence encodes CASSETGKSYNEQFF.

The V gene is TRBV5-4, the J gene TRBJ2-7, with D tentatively TRBD2 (5 bases). Per germline, CDR1 SGHNT and CDR2 YYREEE (reference sequence). V was shortened by 1 base and J by 2 bases, with 10 bases between the two germline ends. The CDR3 consists of 14 residues. As DNA, the CDR3 is TGTGCCAGCAGCTTGACCGGGAAAGCCTACGAGCAGTACTTC. It yields the protein CASSLTGKAYEQYF.

This chain links TRBV6-1 with TRBJ2-1; D unclear. This CDR3 comprises 11 residues. Trimming stripped 4 bases from V and 8 bases from J, with 6 bases between. Germline V gene sequence: CDR1 MNHNS, CDR2 SASEGT. In DNA, the CDR3 is TGTGCCAGCAGTGCTCTAGATGAGCAGTTCTTC. Its translation is CASSALDEQFF.

The chain carries TRBV5-1 and TRBJ2-1, with 13 positions matching TRBD2. In germline, CDR1 is SGHRS, CDR2 YFSETQ. V lost 3 bases to trimming and J lost 1 base; unmatched junction nucleotides: 4. CDR3 length equals 17 residues. The CDR3 region is CASSSTSGRLSYNEQFF. The CDR3 nucleotides are TGCGCCAGCAGCTCGACTAGCGGGAGGCTTTCCTACAATGAGCAGTTCTTC.

J is TRBJ1-2 and V is TRBV18, with 10 bases lining up with TRBD1. CDR1 and CDR2 from the germline V gene are KGHSH and LQKENI. V lost 0 bases to trimming and J lost 1 base; unmatched junction nucleotides: 11. CDR3 length: 19 residues. The CDR3 spells CASSPPVSQTGGDNYGYTF. Written as DNA, the CDR3 is TGTGCCAGCTCACCACCGGTATCCCAGACAGGGGGCGATAACTATGGCTACACCTTC.

The chain joins TRBV6-1 to TRBJ1-1, with no clear D. The V gene's germline CDR1 is MNHNS and CDR2 SASEGT. Trimming shortened V by 7 bases and J by 1 base, and 13 bases separated the two germline ends. The CDR3 spans 14 residues. The CDR3 sequence is CASTEFFQNTEAFF. CDR3 nucleotide sequence: TGTGCCAGCACCGAGTTCTTTCAGAACACTGAAGCTTTCTTT.

The rearrangement links TRBV10-1 to TRBJ2-7, with TRBD1 identical over 7 bases. The CDR3 runs 14 residues. V gave up 4 bases and J gave up 2 bases; unmatched junction bases: 5. Germline lookup yields CDR1 WNHNN and CDR2 SYGVQD (reference sequence). The CDR3 spells CASSGKQGTYEQYF. In nucleotides, the CDR3 is TGCGCCAGCAGTGGTAAACAGGGGACCTACGAGCAGTACTTC.

This chain uses TRBV11-3 with TRBJ2-1; 10 bases fit TRBD2. The germline CDR1 and CDR2 sequences are SGHNT and YENEEA. The CDR3 spans 18 residues. With V trimmed by 3 bases and J by 0 bases, 8 bases remained unmatched. CDR3: CASSFPGTSVSSYNEQFF. CDR3 DNA sequence: TGTGCCAGCAGCTTCCCCGGGACTAGCGTGAGCTCCTACAATGAGCAGTTCTTC.

V and J are TRBV2 and TRBJ2-1; TRBD1 aligns across 11 bases. The germline V gene encodes CDR1 SNHLY and CDR2 FYNNEI. V shed 6 bases, J shed 9 bases, and the junction held 1 base outside the gene matches. The CDR3 contains 12 residues. The CDR3 loop reads CASRDRGPEQFF. As DNA, the CDR3 is TGTGCCAGCAGGGACAGGGGGCCTGAGCAGTTCTTC.

This clone was seen only once. The CDR3, as DNA: TGTGCCAGCAGTGAAGTCGGACAACCAAGGAACTATGGCTACACCTTC. It codes for CASSEVGQPRNYGYTF. The rearrangement uses TRBV6-1 and TRBJ1-2, with D possibly matching TRBD1 (5 bases). Trimming took 1 base from V and 2 from J, leaving 14 bases between them. Germline CDR1 and CDR2: MNHNS and SASEGT. This CDR3 comprises 16 residues.

This clone came up once. The chain carries TRBV2 and TRBJ1-5; the D is unclear. From germline, CDR1 is SNHLY and CDR2 FYNNEI. This CDR3 spans 13 amino acids. V lost 11 bases and J lost 2, with 13 bases in between. The CDR3 DNA sequence: TGTGCCGCAAGCCTGGAGGGCAATCAGCCCCAGCATTTT. It specifies CAASLEGNQPQHF. Based on the CDR3 plus reference TRBV2 and TRBJ1-5, the full variable domain is EPEVTQTPSHQVTQMGQEVILRCVPISNHLYFYWYRQILGQKVEFLVSFYNNEISEKSEIFDDQFSVERPDGSNFTLKIRSTKLEDSAMYFCAASLEGNQPQHFGDGTRLSIL.

This chain links TRBV2 with TRBJ1-2, with 9 bases matching TRBD1. V was clipped by 5 bases and J by 3 bases; unmatched bases: 4. Looked up from germline, CDR1 is SNHLY and CDR2 is FYNNEI. The CDR3 totals 14 residues. The CDR3 sequence is CASSPRTGDYGYTF. The CDR3 nucleotides read TGTGCCAGCAGTCCCCGGACAGGGGACTATGGCTACACCTTC.

J is TRBJ2-2 and V is TRBV28; 9 bases align to TRBD2. Germline CDR1 reads MDHEN; CDR2 reads SYDVKM. The CDR3 runs to 16 residues. V gave up 6 bases and J gave up 4 bases; unmatched junction bases: 9. This CDR3 is CASRTSGAPFTGELFF. For the CDR3, the DNA is TGTGCCAGCAGGACTAGCGGAGCTCCTTTCACCGGGGAGCTGTTTTTT. The variable domain in full, with the rest retrieved from reference TRBV28 and TRBJ2-2, is DVKVTQSSRYLVKRTGEKVFLECVQDMDHENMFWYRQDPGLGLRLIYFSYDVKMKEKGDIPEGYSVSREKKERFSLILESASTNQTSMYLCASRTSGAPFTGELFFGEGSRLTVL.

The DNA of the CDR3 is TGTGCCAGCAGCAAAAGCCCCCAGGGAAGCTACACCTTC. Translating gives CASSKSPQGSYTF. The chain combines TRBV14 with TRBJ1-2; possibly TRBD1 for D (5 bases). The V gene lost 5 bases and the J gene lost 9 bases, with 16 bases spanning the gap. The CDR3 runs to 13 residues. Looked up from germline, CDR1 is SGHDN and CDR2 is FVKESK.

V is TRBV14 and J is TRBJ2-1; D gene unclear. CDR1 is SGHDN, CDR2 FVKESK, per germline. This CDR3 has 16 amino acids. The V end was cut by 1 base, the J end by 4 bases, with 14 bases between. The CDR3, as DNA: TGTGCCAGCAGCCAAGTAGGTAGCAATATATACAATGAGCAGTTCTTC. Translated: CASSQVGSNIYNEQFF. Full variable domain (rest looked up from reference TRBV14 and TRBJ2-1): EAGVTQFPSHSVIEKGQTVTLRCDPISGHDNLYWYRRVMGKEIKFLLHFVKESKQDESGMPNNRFLAERTGGTYSTLKVQPAELEDSGVYFCASSQVGSNIYNEQFFGPGTRLTVL.

The chain combines TRBV9 with TRBJ1-1; D may be TRBD1 (5 bases). Trimming took 2 bases from V and 0 from J, leaving 11 bases between them. This CDR3 spans 15 amino acids. Germline V lookup: CDR1 SGDLS, CDR2 YYNGEE. The DNA for the CDR3 is TGTGCCAGCAGCGTCGGGGGTATTATGAACACTGAAGCTTTCTTT. Its protein is CASSVGGIMNTEAFF.